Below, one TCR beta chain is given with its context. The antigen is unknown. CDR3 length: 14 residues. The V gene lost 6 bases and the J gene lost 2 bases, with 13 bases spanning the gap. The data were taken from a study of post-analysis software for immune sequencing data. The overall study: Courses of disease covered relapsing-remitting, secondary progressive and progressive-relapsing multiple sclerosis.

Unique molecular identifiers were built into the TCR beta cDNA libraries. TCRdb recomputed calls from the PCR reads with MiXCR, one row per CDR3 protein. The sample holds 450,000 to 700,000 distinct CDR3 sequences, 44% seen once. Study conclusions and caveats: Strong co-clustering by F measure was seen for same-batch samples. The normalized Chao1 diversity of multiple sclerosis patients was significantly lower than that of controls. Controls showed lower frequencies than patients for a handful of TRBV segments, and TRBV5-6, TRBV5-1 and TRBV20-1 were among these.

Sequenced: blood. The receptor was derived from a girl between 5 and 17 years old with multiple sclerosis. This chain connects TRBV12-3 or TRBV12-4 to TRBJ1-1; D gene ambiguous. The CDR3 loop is CASSPEHVNTEAFF. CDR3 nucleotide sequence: TGTGCCAGCAGCCCCGAGCACGTAAACACTGAAGCTTTCTTT.